The clone carrying this T cell receptor beta chain was detected once. PCR involved 60 Vbeta and 13 Jbeta primers. Original data processing: Unique TCR beta chains totaled roughly 80 million in a later count, with roughly 10 million of them shared. Profiling relied on immunoSEQ multiplex PCR, and the TCRdb table lists in-frame clones only, not all of them. That table furnishes V, J and clone size, whereas the DNA furnished D and trimming. The data show 150,000 to 200,000 clones, with 65% to 85% seen just once and around 4.3% held by the top ten. The data belong to a study of cytomegalovirus exposure and HLA in healthy donors. Study-wide context: Approximately 180 million T cells yielded 90 million to 130 million unique TCR beta sequences, as an earlier analysis found.

With V trimmed by 6 bases and J by 1 base, 3 bases remained unmatched. Germline lookup yields CDR1 MGHDK and CDR2 SYGVNS. This CDR3 has 14 residues. Material: PBMCs. This receptor was identified in a woman aged 50 to 60 in good health and CMV-seropositive. This chain uses TRBV25-1 with TRBJ1-2; 9 nucleotides agree with TRBD1. CDR3 region: CASRGTGSNYGYTF. In DNA form, the CDR3 reads TGTGCCAGCAGAGGGACAGGGAGTAACTATGGCTACACCTTC.